These 26 T cell receptor beta chains were all obtained from the same sample, sequenced in a study of OX40 agonist ivuxolimab in advanced cancers. Sequenced by immunoSEQ multiplex PCR; TCRdb stores in-frame clones only, minus some. The sample has about 52,000 clones; around four fifths are singletons. The source was CD4+ or CD8+ T cells sorted from blood, collected in a trial of the OX40 agonist ivuxolimab. The receptor source for this set is an adult with an advanced solid tumor such as melanoma, head and neck, liver or kidney cancer.

The chain is built from TRBV29-1 and TRBJ2-3; possible D gene TRBD2, 5 bases. Trimming took off 3 bases at V and 0 bases at J, with 7 bases between the two ends. CDR3 length: 13 residues. CDR1 is SQVTM and CDR2 is ANQGSEA in the germline V gene. Here the CDR3 reads CSVERTSTDTQYF. The CDR3 nucleotides read TGCAGCGTTGAGAGGACTAGCACAGATACGCAGTATTTT.

The chain carries TRBV20-1 and TRBJ2-5; no clear D. Looked up from germline, CDR1 is DFQATT and CDR2 is SNEGSKA (reference sequence). CDR3 length equals 11 residues. The V end was cut by 6 bases, the J end by 3 bases, with 8 bases between. The CDR3 bases are TGCAGTGCGCATCGGGAAGAGACCCAGTACTTC. Its translation: CSAHREETQYF.

This clone was counted only a few times. One junction end does not reproduce the germline sequence, and a read error may be involved. The chain has TRBV28 and TRBJ2-7, with D tentatively TRBD2 (5 bases). Germline V CDR1 and CDR2: MDHEN, SYDVKM. The CDR3 loop spans 13 amino acids. The CDR3 bases are TGTGCTAGCACCCCGACACGGGGCTACGAGCAGTACTTC. Translated, it gives CASTPTRGYEQYF.

A word on this clone: A much larger clone lies one base from this, so it may be a read error. This sequence joins TRBV6-1 and TRBJ2-2; D remains ambiguous. Germline V gene lookup returns CDR1 MNHNS and CDR2 SASEGT. The CDR3 consists of 13 residues. V was cut by 0 bases and J by 1 base, with 0 bases left in between. This chain's CDR3 is CASSEANTGELFF. DNA of the CDR3: TGTGCCAGCAGTGAAGCGAACACCGGGGAGCTGTTTTTT.

The genes are TRBV4-1 and TRBJ1-2; no reliable D call. Trimming removed 4 bases from V and 2 bases from J, with 11 bases in between. CDR3 length equals 14 residues. Germline V gene sequence: CDR1 MGHRA, CDR2 YSYEKL. The CDR3 reads CASSPVDGNYGYTF. DNA for the CDR3: TGCGCCAGCAGCCCCGTCGACGGGAACTATGGCTACACCTTC.

The DNA for the CDR3 is TGTGCCTCTACGAGGCAGAAAGATCAGCCCCAGCATTTT. It codes for CASTRQKDQPQHF. The chain has TRBV19 and TRBJ1-5; no definite D call. CDR3 length equals 13 residues. CDR1 is LNHDA and CDR2 is SQIVND in the germline V gene (reference sequence). V lost 11 bases, J lost 5 bases, and 16 bases lay in between.

The chain combines TRBV28 with TRBJ2-7; D unresolved. V was pared by 4 bases and J by 0 bases, with 7 bases between. This CDR3 region has 13 residues. Germline lookup yields CDR1 MDHEN and CDR2 SYDVKM. The CDR3 sequence: CASSSPTSYEQYF. CDR3 coding DNA: TGTGCCAGCAGTTCCCCGACCTCCTACGAGCAGTACTTC. Full variable domain (outside the CDR3, taken from reference TRBV28 and TRBJ2-7): DVKVTQSSRYLVKRTGEKVFLECVQDMDHENMFWYRQDPGLGLRLIYFSYDVKMKEKGDIPEGYSVSREKKERFSLILESASTNQTSMYLCASSSPTSYEQYFGPGTRLTVT.

This clone was counted once. V usage is TRBV28 and J usage is TRBJ2-7; D gene uncertain. Germline V CDR1 and CDR2: MDHEN, SYDVKM. V dropped 7 bases and J dropped 2 bases, with 9 bases sitting between them. This CDR3 has 12 residues. CDR3 sequence (DNA): TGTGCCAGCATCGGTTACACCTACGAGCAGTACTTC. The encoded protein is CASIGYTYEQYF. Drawing the rest from reference TRBV28 and TRBJ2-7, the complete variable domain is DVKVTQSSRYLVKRTGEKVFLECVQDMDHENMFWYRQDPGLGLRLIYFSYDVKMKEKGDIPEGYSVSREKKERFSLILESASTNQTSMYLCASIGYTYEQYFGPGTRLTVT.

The chain links TRBV4-1 to TRBJ1-6, with D hard to call. This CDR3 has 12 residues. Germline assignment: CDR1 MGHRA and CDR2 YSYEKL. V was pared by 0 bases and J by 11 bases, with 5 bases between. The CDR3 protein is CASSQEVAPLHF. CDR3 nucleotides: TGCGCCAGCAGCCAAGAGGTGGCACCCCTCCACTTT.

In this sample, this clone turned up a few times. V and J are TRBV4-2 and TRBJ1-2; D remains unclear. Germline CDR1 reads LGHNA; CDR2 reads YNFKEQ. This CDR3 is 15 amino acids long. V lost 1 base and J 4 bases, leaving 13 bases between the germline ends. CDR3 nucleotides: TGTGCCAGCAGCCAAGTCCGGGGAGAGGGCTATGGCTACACCTTC. Translated, it gives CASSQVRGEGYGYTF.

The gene calls are TRBV1 and TRBJ2-7; TRBD2, the table's D call, was not compared with the DNA. TRBV1 is tagged as a pseudogene. The CDR3 loop spans 16 amino acids. The CDR3 reads CTSSRQDFPPSYEQYF. CDR3 DNA: TGCACCAGCAGCCGCCAGGACTTCCCCCCATCCTACGAGCAGTACTTC.

This chain uses TRBV7-6 with TRBJ2-3, with 11 bases matching TRBD2. Per germline, CDR1 SGHVS and CDR2 FNYEAQ. V was pared by 4 bases and J by 4 bases, with 7 bases of the junction left unmatched. CDR3 length equals 16 residues. CDR3 DNA: TGTGCCAGCAGCTCCGTTAGCGGGGGGGGGTCAGATACGCAGTATTTT. It translates to CASSSVSGGGSDTQYF.

This chain joins TRBV18 and TRBJ1-1, with D uncertain. This CDR3 has 15 residues. Germline-derived CDR1 and CDR2 are KGHSH and LQKENI. V was pared by 2 bases and J by 7 bases, with 17 bases between. The CDR3 DNA is TGTGCCAGCTCACCAAACAGAGTCCAGATTAGTGAAGCTTTCTTT. Translating it yields CASSPNRVQISEAFF.

The J gene is TRBJ2-5, the V gene TRBV30; the match to TRBD2 covers 9 bases. Trimming cost V 2 bases and J 5 bases; bases outside gene matches: 9. The CDR3 runs to 15 residues. The germline V gene encodes CDR1 GTSNPN and CDR2 SVGIG (reference sequence). The CDR3 DNA reads TGTGCCTGGAGTCATAGCGGGGGACTTACCGAGACCCAGTACTTC. This encodes CAWSHSGGLTETQYF.

The chain recombines TRBV30 with TRBJ2-2; 7 bases are shared with TRBD1. With 4 bases clipped from V and 6 bases from J, the junction kept 5 bases outside the gene matches. CDR3 length equals 13 residues. Germline values: CDR1 GTSNPN, CDR2 SVGIG (reference sequence). CDR3 DNA sequence: TGTGCCTGGACCGGGACAGTGGCCGGGGAGCTGTTTTTT. It specifies CAWTGTVAGELFF.

The chain joins TRBV5-8 to TRBJ2-7; 9 bases match TRBD2. The CDR3 is 15 amino acids. The junction had 4 bases not matched to a gene; V was cut back by 3 bases and J by 0 bases. CDR1 SGHTS and CDR2 YDEGEE come from the germline V gene. Here the CDR3 reads CASSSTSGSSYEQYF. The CDR3 DNA reads as TGTGCCAGCAGCTCGACTAGCGGAAGCTCCTACGAGCAGTACTTC.

This chain uses TRBV5-1 with TRBJ1-4; D gene uncertain. Deletions cut 4 bases from V and 0 bases from J, with 13 bases between. The CDR3 totals 16 residues. Germline loops: CDR1 SGHRS, CDR2 YFSETQ. DNA of the CDR3: TGCGCCAGCAGCGCGACGGTCGGGACAACTAATGAAAAACTGTTTTTT. It encodes CASSATVGTTNEKLFF.

This clone has only one observation. The rearrangement uses TRBV7-2 and TRBJ2-7; 7 bases match TRBD1. V shed 5 bases, J shed 2 bases, and the junction held 6 bases outside the gene matches. The CDR3 length is 14 residues. CDR1 is SGHTA and CDR2 is FQGNSA in the germline V gene. Written as DNA, the CDR3 is TGTGCCAGCAGCAAGTACAGGGGACCCTACGAGCAGTACTTC. Translation: CASSKYRGPYEQYF.

The chain recombines TRBV7-8 with TRBJ2-6, with D possibly TRBD1 on 6 matching bases. This CDR3 is 20 amino acids long. Trimming removed 2 bases from V and 0 bases from J, with 20 bases in between. CDR1 and CDR2 (germline): SGHVS, FQNEAQ. CDR3 coding DNA: TGTGCCAGCAGCTTATGGTCCGTCAGACAGGCCCGCTCTGGGGCCAACGTCCTGACTTTC. The encoded protein is CASSLWSVRQARSGANVLTF.

This clone was seen a single time. V is TRBV7-3 and J is TRBJ2-1, with 7 bases aligning to TRBD2. Germline-derived CDR1 and CDR2 are SGHTA and FQGTGA. The CDR3 length is 13 residues. J was trimmed by 5 bases and V by 6 bases; bases with no gene match: 4. CDR3: CASSPGTNNEQFF. CDR3 DNA: TGTGCCAGCAGTCCCGGGACTAACAATGAGCAGTTCTTC.

This chain links TRBV7-9 with TRBJ1-1; possible D gene TRBD1, 5 bases. The germline gives CDR1 SEHNR, CDR2 FQNEAQ (reference sequence). This CDR3 is built from 15 residues. V gave up 1 base and J gave up 1 base, with 10 bases separating them. CDR3 bases: TGTGCCAGCAGCTTAGTTTCGGGGACGAACACTGAAGCTTTCTTT. Amino acid sequence: CASSLVSGTNTEAFF.

This sequence joins TRBV5-1 and TRBJ1-5, with TRBD1 as a possible D gene (5 bases). The CDR3 sequence is 14 residues long. CDR1 and CDR2 from the germline V gene are SGHRS and YFSETQ. Trimming took 0 bases from V and 6 from J, leaving 10 bases between them. In DNA, the CDR3 is TGCGCCAGCAGCTTGGTGGCTGGGGCTCAGCCCCAGCATTTT. It codes for CASSLVAGAQPQHF.

The V and J genes are TRBV5-1 and TRBJ1-6; D is perhaps TRBD1 (6 bases). Trimming removed 3 bases at V and 9 bases at J, with 16 bases between. CDR1 and CDR2 (germline): SGHRS, YFSETQ. This CDR3 contains 15 residues. Written as DNA, the CDR3 is TGCGCCAGCAGCTCGGACAGCTCCCGATTTTCACCCCTCCACTTT. Translating it yields CASSSDSSRFSPLHF.

On this clone itself: At one end, the junction sequence differs from germline, possibly due to a read error. The gene calls are TRBV7-7 and TRBJ2-7; 9 nucleotides align to TRBD1. Per germline, CDR1 SSHAT and CDR2 FNYEAQ (reference sequence). The CDR3 has 13 amino acids. CDR3 sequence: CASSSADRGEQYF. DNA for the CDR3: TGTGCTAGCAGCTCCGCGGACAGGGGAGAGCAGTACTTC. The full variable domain, rest sourced from reference TRBV7-7 and TRBJ2-7, is GAGVSQSPRYKVTKRGQDVTLRCDPISSHATLYWYQQALGQGPEFLTYFNYEAQPDKSGLPSDRFSAERPEGSISTLTIQRTEQRDSAMYRCASSSADRGEQYFGPGTRLTVT.

In nucleotides, the CDR3 is TGTGCCAGCAGCCCCCACTCGTCGGGGTATAATTCACCCCTCCACTTT. Translation: CASSPHSSGYNSPLHF. The rearrangement joins TRBV7-3 to TRBJ1-6; D is unclear. Germline V gene lookup returns CDR1 SGHTA and CDR2 FQGTGA. This CDR3 contains 16 residues. Trimming removed 5 bases at V and 4 bases at J, with 15 bases between.

J is TRBJ2-1 and V is TRBV11-2; 13 nucleotides match TRBD2. CDR3 length equals 17 residues. The germline V gene has CDR1 SGHAT and CDR2 FQNNGV. With 1 base clipped from V and 7 bases from J, the junction kept 7 bases outside the gene matches. The CDR3 DNA follows: TGTGCCAGCAGCTTAGTACTAGCGGGGGGGCATGGGAATGAGCAGTTCTTC. Its protein is CASSLVLAGGHGNEQFF.